This T cell receptor beta chain was sequenced in a study of shared clonotypes between healthy human individuals. Findings of the study overall: Among a handful of donors, approximately 5.4% of naive CD4 clonotypes were found in common.

Per germline, CDR1 SGHRS and CDR2 YFSETQ. Trimming removed 4 bases from V and 8 bases from J, with 12 bases in between. The CDR3 contains 12 residues. On this clone itself: The antigen remains unidentified.

Several immunoSEQ 96-well plates shared each subset's DNA, each plate a replicate. Authors' data handling: In the immunoSEQ data, sequences were junction-only and lacked quality scores, so filtering differed. Libraries were prepared by immunoSEQ multiplex PCR; TCRdb keeps only in-frame clonotypes and omits some of them. D and trimming come from the DNA, and the V and J calls and clone size come from that table. Here the sample spans about 1.1 million clones, approximately 80% being singletons. The sample taken for sequencing was memory CD4+ T cells from PBMCs. Regarding subset: CD45RA-negative fraction. The TCR was taken from a man aged 18 to 35 in good health. Some clones in this sample may be carry-over from other donors' samples. This chain connects TRBV5-1 to TRBJ1-2, with TRBD1 as a possible D gene (6 bases). Here the CDR3 reads CASSGTGSGYTF. The CDR3 DNA reads TGCGCCAGCAGCGGAACAGGGAGCGGCTACACCTTC. Drawing the rest from reference TRBV5-1 and TRBJ1-2, the complete variable domain is KAGVTQTPRYLIKTRGQQVTLSCSPISGHRSVSWYQQTPGQGLQFLFEYFSETQRNKGNFPGRFSGRQFSNSRSEMNVSTLELGDSALYLCASSGTGSGYTFGSGTRLTVV.